The clone carrying this TCR beta chain has a count of ten or more. Its cognate antigen is unknown. With V trimmed by 7 bases and J by 3 bases, 11 bases remained unmatched. The CDR3 length is 15 residues. Germline V gene sequence: CDR1 LGHNT, CDR2 FRNRAP. Graves' hyperthyroidism showing no ophthalmopathy progression within 18 months was considered stable. Each diagnosis was grounded in clinical symptoms, serum thyroxine and TRAb, thyroid ultrasound, and orbital computed tomography. This record belongs to a study of T cells in Graves' hyperthyroidism and ophthalmopathy. Study-wide results and limits: Separating ophthalmopathy from stable hyperthyroidism was achieved by a 13 V-J model. Blood also contained most expanded thyroid clonotypes above 0.001.

RNA transcripts were the template for amplifying TCR beta CDR3 regions. The HTBI primer set served for first-round RT-PCR of the TCR CDR3. TCRdb processed the multiplex PCR reads anew with MiXCR; each CDR3 protein has one entry. The sample records roughly 570,000 distinct CDR3 sequences, around 45% being singletons. The chain has TRBV12-5 and TRBJ2-5; TRBD1 matches at 7 bases. Sequencing was performed on peripheral blood or thyroid tissue (not recorded which). This receptor was taken from a woman aged 18-29 years with Graves' hyperthyroidism. CDR3 coding DNA: TGTGCTAGTGCCACTCTAAGGGACAGTAAAGAGACCCAGTACTTC. Protein product: CASATLRDSKETQYF. Together with reference TRBV12-5 and TRBJ2-5, the CDR3 gives the full variable domain: DARVTQTPRHKVTEMGQEVTMRCQPILGHNTVFWYRQTMMQGLELLAYFRNRAPLDDSGMPKDRFSAEMPDATLATLKIQPSEPRDSAVYFCASATLRDSKETQYFGPGTRLLVL.